This T cell receptor (beta chain) stems from a study of T cell repertoires in cytomegalovirus infection. In the study overall: Public TCR beta signatures provided an indication of both CMV infection and a matching HLA type. Study-level results: The ex vivo response showed dominance by HLA-C-restricted CMV-specific TCR beta clonotypes.

TCRdb analysed the reads with MiXCR anew, one entry per CDR3 protein. The sample has some 300,000 distinct CDR3 sequences; around 9.1% are singletons. The V gene end was trimmed by 0 bases and the J gene end by 10 bases; junction bases not matched to a gene: 6. The germline V gene has CDR1 SGHDT and CDR2 YYEEEE. The CDR3 has 14 amino acids. This clonotype has a handful of counts. Its antigen is not identified. What was sequenced was PBMCs. V and J are TRBV5-6 and TRBJ1-1; 10 bases match TRBD1. The receptor was isolated from a human donor in good health (CMV status not recorded). Some clones in this sample may be carry-over from other donors' samples. This chain's CDR3 is CASSLGTGGLGAFF. The CDR3 DNA is TGTGCCAGCAGCTTGGGGACAGGGGGATTAGGAGCTTTCTTT.